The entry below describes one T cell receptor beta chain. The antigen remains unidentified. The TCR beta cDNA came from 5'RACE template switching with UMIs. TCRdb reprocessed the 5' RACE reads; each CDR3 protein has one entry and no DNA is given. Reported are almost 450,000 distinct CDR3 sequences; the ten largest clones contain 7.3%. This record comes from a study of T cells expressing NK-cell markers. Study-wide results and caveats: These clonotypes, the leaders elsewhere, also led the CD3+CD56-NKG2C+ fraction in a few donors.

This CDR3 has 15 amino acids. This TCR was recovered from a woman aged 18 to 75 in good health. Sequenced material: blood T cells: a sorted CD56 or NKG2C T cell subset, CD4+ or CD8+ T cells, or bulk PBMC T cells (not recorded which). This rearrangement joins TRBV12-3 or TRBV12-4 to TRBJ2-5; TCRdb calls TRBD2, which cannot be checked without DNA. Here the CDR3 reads CASSPGEGTQETQYF.